This T cell receptor (beta chain) is drawn from a study of blood T cell repertoires in COVID-19. About the research overall: COVID-19 samples, acute and convalescent, were from the United States, Italy and Spain. From T cells, B-cell-depleted T cells, or PBMCs came the material, which was cDNA or gDNA.

There are 15 residues in the CDR3. V lost 8 bases, J lost 0 bases, and 16 bases lay in between. Germline CDR1 MNHEY, CDR2 SVGAGI. Original processing notes: Amplified reference gene primers provided the basis for estimating nucleated cell counts. Assay: immunoSEQ multiplex PCR; the TCRdb copy retains only in-frame clones and omits some. D and trimming were read from the DNA, whereas the V and J calls and clone size are those reported in that table. Of about 130,000 clones listed, about 85% are singletons. The sequence was collected from a man older than 75 with active or convalescent COVID-19. Sequencing was done on a sample of peripheral blood. The genes are TRBV6-5 and TRBJ1-1; possibly TRBD1 for D (5 bases). The CDR3: CASLFRGGMNTEAFF. In nucleotides, the CDR3 is TGTGCCAGCCTTTTTCGGGGGGGGATGAACACTGAAGCTTTCTTT.